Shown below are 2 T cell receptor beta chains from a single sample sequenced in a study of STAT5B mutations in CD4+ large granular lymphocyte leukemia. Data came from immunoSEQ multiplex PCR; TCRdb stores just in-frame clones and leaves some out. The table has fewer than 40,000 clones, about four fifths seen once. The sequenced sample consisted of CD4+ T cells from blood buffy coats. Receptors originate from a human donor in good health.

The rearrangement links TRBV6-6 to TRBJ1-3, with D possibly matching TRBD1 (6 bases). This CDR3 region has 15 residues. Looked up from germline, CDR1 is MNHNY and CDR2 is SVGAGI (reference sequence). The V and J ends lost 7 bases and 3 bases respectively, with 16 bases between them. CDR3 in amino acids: CASTMTGPFGNTIYF. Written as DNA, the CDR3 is TGTGCCAGCACCATGACAGGCCCCTTTGGAAACACCATATATTTT.

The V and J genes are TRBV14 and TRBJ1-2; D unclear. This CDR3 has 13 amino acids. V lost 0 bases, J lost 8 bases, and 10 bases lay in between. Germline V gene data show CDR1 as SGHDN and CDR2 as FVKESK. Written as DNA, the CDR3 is TGTGCCAGCAGCCAAGATCCAGAAGGGGGCTACACCTTC. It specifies CASSQDPEGGYTF. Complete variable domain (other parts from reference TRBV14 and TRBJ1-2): EAGVTQFPSHSVIEKGQTVTLRCDPISGHDNLYWYRRVMGKEIKFLLHFVKESKQDESGMPNNRFLAERTGGTYSTLKVQPAELEDSGVYFCASSQDPEGGYTFGSGTRLTVV.